A selection of T cell receptor beta chains follows, all from one sample in a study of brain T cells in children with intractable seizures. Clones were sequenced by immunoSEQ multiplex PCR, and TCRdb holds only the in-frame ones, with some missing. The repertoire consists of about 80,000 clones, with under 95% occurring once and the leading ten covering roughly a quarter. The input for sequencing was peripheral blood, taken at surgery. Receptor source: a girl aged 2 to 10 with Rasmussen encephalitis and intractable seizures. Each CDR3 is given with its conserved first and last residue. Each record gives: D gene, clone size, J gene, V gene, CDR3 DNA, CDR3 protein. D genes are given only for firm matches. Expanded clones are given a class, and other clones once, few, many or no size at all.

D: -; size: -; J: TRBJ2-3; V: TRBV3-1/TRBV3-2; DNA: TGTGCCAGCAGCCAGACCGTGAACTCTGGAGATACGCAGTATTTT; CDR3: CASSQTVNSGDTQYF
D: -; size: few; J: TRBJ1-6; V: TRBV7-2; DNA: TGTGCCAGCTCAGGCAGTGGCTCCTATAATTCACCCCTCCACTTT; CDR3: CASSGSGSYNSPLHF
D: -; size: -; J: TRBJ1-1; V: TRBV30; DNA: TGTGCCTGGAGTGTATGGTCTGGACCTGGAATGAACACTGAAGCTTTCTTT; CDR3: CAWSVWSGPGMNTEAFF
D: -; size: -; J: TRBJ2-5; V: TRBV2; DNA: TGTGCCAGCAAAGGCCGCTATCAAGAGACCCAGTACTTC; CDR3: CASKGRYQETQYF
D: -; size: -; J: TRBJ1-5; V: TRBV28; DNA: TGTGCCAGCAGCGTTACGACAGGAACAGCTCAGCCCCAGCATTTT; CDR3: CASSVTTGTAQPQHF
D: -; size: -; J: TRBJ2-5; V: TRBV9; DNA: TGTGCCAGCAGCCCCGTGGGGGGCTTAAGAGAGACCCAGTACTTC; CDR3: CASSPVGGLRETQYF
D: -; size: -; J: TRBJ2-3; V: TRBV7-3; DNA: TGTGCCAGCAGCTTAAGTGGGGGGGGCCTCGATACGCAGTATTTT; CDR3: CASSLSGGGLDTQYF
D: -; size: -; J: TRBJ1-2; V: TRBV6-5; DNA: TGTGCCAGCACCCCGAGTCCCTTCAGGGATGGCTACACCTTC; CDR3: CASTPSPFRDGYTF
D: -; size: -; J: TRBJ2-7; V: TRBV20-1; DNA: TGCAGTGCTAGTTCGGTCGGGGCCGAGCAGTACTTC; CDR3: CSASSVGAEQYF
D: -; size: -; J: TRBJ2-2; V: TRBV7-2; DNA: TGTGCCAGCAGCCGTAGATTCGGGGAGCTGTTTTTT; CDR3: CASSRRFGELFF
D: TRBD1; size: once; J: TRBJ1-4; V: TRBV7-8; DNA: TGTGCCAGCAGCTTAGGGACAGGGGTTAATGAAAAACTGTTTTTT; CDR3: CASSLGTGVNEKLFF
D: -; size: -; J: TRBJ2-7; V: TRBV20-1; DNA: TGCAGTGCTAGGGATTACTACGAGCAGTACTTC; CDR3: CSARDYYEQYF
D: -; size: -; J: TRBJ2-2; V: TRBV10-3; DNA: TGTGCCATCAGTGAGTCCGCCCGTCTCACCGGGGAGCTGTTTTTT; CDR3: CAISESARLTGELFF
D: -; size: -; J: TRBJ2-7; V: TRBV7-2; DNA: TGTGCCAGCAGCTTAGTGGAGGCACTCTACGAGCAGTACTTC; CDR3: CASSLVEALYEQYF
D: -; size: -; J: TRBJ2-2; V: TRBV6-6; DNA: TGTGCCAGCAGTGGAAGGGGGGTAGGGATCGGGGAGCTGTTTTTT; CDR3: CASSGRGVGIGELFF
D: TRBD1; size: -; J: TRBJ1-4; V: TRBV6-5; DNA: TGTGCCAGCAGTATGGAACCGGGACAGGGTGGAAAACTGTTTTTT; CDR3: CASSMEPGQGGKLFF
D: -; size: -; J: TRBJ1-1; V: TRBV19; DNA: TGTGCCAGTAGTATACTCGGGACGACGAACACTGAAGCTTTCTTT; CDR3: CASSILGTTNTEAFF
D: TRBD1; size: -; J: TRBJ1-6; V: TRBV2; DNA: TGTGCCAGCCAAAGGACAGGAGCAAATTCACCCCTCCACTTT; CDR3: CASQRTGANSPLHF
D: -; size: -; J: TRBJ1-5; V: TRBV19; DNA: TGTGCCAGTAGTATAGAGACGAATCAGCCCCAGCATTTT; CDR3: CASSIETNQPQHF
D: -; size: -; J: TRBJ2-2; V: TRBV9; DNA: TGTGCCAGCAGCGTAGGTTCGGGTCCCACCGGGGAGCTGTTTTTT; CDR3: CASSVGSGPTGELFF
D: -; size: -; J: TRBJ1-1; V: TRBV7-3; DNA: TGTGCCAGCAGCCTTGAATCGGACCCGAACACTGAAGCTTTCTTT; CDR3: CASSLESDPNTEAFF
D: -; size: -; J: TRBJ2-6; V: TRBV7-7; DNA: TGTGCTAGCAGCTCACTCTCTGGGGCCAACGTCCTGACTTTC; CDR3: CASSSLSGANVLTF
D: -; size: once; J: TRBJ2-3; V: TRBV10-2; DNA: TGCGCCAGCAGTGTCCGAGGGGAGTCAGCCCAATCATTT; CDR3: CASSVRGESAQSF
D: TRBD1; size: -; J: TRBJ2-7; V: TRBV11-3; DNA: TGTGCCAGCAGCCCTCGACAGGGGACAGCCATACATAACGAGCAGTACTTC; CDR3: CASSPRQGTAIHNEQYF
D: TRBD1; size: -; J: TRBJ2-5; V: TRBV7-9; DNA: TGTGCCAGCAGCTTAGCAGCGACAGGGCGAGGGGGAGAGACCCAGTACTTC; CDR3: CASSLAATGRGGETQYF
D: -; size: -; J: TRBJ1-1; V: TRBV19; DNA: TGTGCCAGTAGACCCAGAGCAACGGACACTGAAGCTTTCTTT; CDR3: CASRPRATDTEAFF
D: -; size: -; J: TRBJ1-6; V: TRBV12-2; DNA: TGTGCAAGTCGCCTCCCTCGGGACAGTGGGAATTCACCCCTCCACTTT; CDR3: CASRLPRDSGNSPLHF
D: TRBD1; size: -; J: TRBJ2-2; V: TRBV5-6; DNA: TGTGCCAGCAGCTTGAGCCAGGGGGTCTTTTTGGACACCGGGGAGCTGTTTTTT; CDR3: CASSLSQGVFLDTGELFF
D: -; size: -; J: TRBJ1-4; V: TRBV5-6; DNA: TGTGCCAGCAGCTTGGTTGGTGAAAAACTGTTTTTT; CDR3: CASSLVGEKLFF
D: -; size: -; J: TRBJ1-2; V: TRBV10-1; DNA: TGCGCCAGCAGTGATGGGGACGGCTATGGCTACACCTTC; CDR3: CASSDGDGYGYTF
D: -; size: -; J: TRBJ1-5; V: TRBV18; DNA: TGTGCCAGCTCAGAGGGGGAGGGCAATCAGCCCCAGCATTTT; CDR3: CASSEGEGNQPQHF
D: -; size: -; J: TRBJ2-2; V: TRBV11-2; DNA: TGTGCCAGCAGCTCGACCAATAAGGGCACCGGGGAGCTGTTTTTT; CDR3: CASSSTNKGTGELFF
D: -; size: -; J: TRBJ1-2; V: TRBV27; DNA: TGTGCCAGCAGTTTAGGGGGGGCAGGAGGCTACACCTTC; CDR3: CASSLGGAGGYTF
D: TRBD1; size: -; J: TRBJ1-1; V: TRBV18; DNA: TGTGCCAGCTCACAGGGACAGGGTGGGACTGAAGCTTTCTTT; CDR3: CASSQGQGGTEAFF
D: -; size: -; J: TRBJ1-1; V: TRBV30; DNA: TGTGCCTGGAGGGGGGGAAACACTGAAGCTTTCTTT; CDR3: CAWRGGNTEAFF
D: -; size: once; J: TRBJ1-1; V: TRBV5-6; DNA: TGTGCCAGCAGCGTCCAAAGGACTGAAGCTTTCTTT; CDR3: CASSVQRTEAFF
D: TRBD2; size: -; J: TRBJ2-3; V: TRBV12-5; DNA: TGTGCTAGTTTAGGGACTAGCGGGGTTGTAGATACGCAGTATTTT; CDR3: CASLGTSGVVDTQYF
D: -; size: -; J: TRBJ1-4; V: TRBV19; DNA: TGTGCCAGTAGTGCCGACAGGTCTCGTAATGAAAAACTGTTTTTT; CDR3: CASSADRSRNEKLFF
D: TRBD1; size: -; J: TRBJ1-5; V: TRBV28; DNA: TGTGCCAGCAGTTTAGGGACAGACCTCAATCAGCCCCAGCATTTT; CDR3: CASSLGTDLNQPQHF
D: -; size: -; J: TRBJ1-5; V: TRBV2; DNA: TGTGCCAGCAGGGCGACCGAATTGGCCAGACTCAATCAGCCCCAGCATTTT; CDR3: CASRATELARLNQPQHF
D: -; size: -; J: TRBJ2-6; V: TRBV19; DNA: TGTGCCAGTAGTATAGATCCTGAGGCGACTGGGGCCAACGTCCTGACTTTC; CDR3: CASSIDPEATGANVLTF
D: -; size: -; J: TRBJ2-7; V: TRBV6-2/TRBV6-3; DNA: TGTGCCAGCAGTCACAGGGAGGTCTACGAGCAGTACTTC; CDR3: CASSHREVYEQYF